These 2 T cell receptor beta chains share one sample of origin, sequenced in a study of CD8 T cells in Susac syndrome. After extraction with the RNeasy kit, 0.5 to 1 ug of the RNA was reverse transcribed using random hexamers. MiXCR was run by TCRdb on the immunoSEQ multiplex PCR reads, yielding one entry per CDR3 protein. Here the sample spans approximately 100,000 distinct CDR3 sequences, around 90% being singletons. Sequencing used CD4+ T cells from PBMCs. The receptor set was obtained from a human donor in good health.

The rearrangement uses TRBV3-1 and TRBJ2-1; the D is unclear. Germline V gives CDR1 LGHDT, CDR2 YNNKEL (reference sequence). The length of the CDR3 is 12 residues. Trimming stripped 6 bases from V and 9 bases from J, with 12 bases between. CDR3 region: CASSLTKGEQFF. The CDR3 DNA reads TGTGCCAGCAGTTTAACAAAGGGTGAGCAGTTCTTC.

The chain is built from TRBV18 and TRBJ2-3; 9 nucleotides match TRBD1. CDR1 and CDR2 (germline): KGHSH, LQKENI. The CDR3 extends over 18 amino acids. V was pared by 1 base and J by 2 bases, with 10 bases of the junction left unmatched. The CDR3 protein is CASSPLPATGGYTDTQYF. CDR3 DNA sequence: TGTGCCAGCTCACCACTCCCGGCAACAGGGGGCTACACAGATACGCAGTATTTT.